Each of the 11 T cell receptor beta chains below was sequenced from the same sample in a study of T cell changes during pregnancy in multiple sclerosis. Libraries were prepared by immunoSEQ multiplex PCR; TCRdb keeps only in-frame clonotypes and omits some of them. The sample holds tens of thousands of clones, roughly 94% seen once. The sample consisted of peripheral blood, taken after pregnancy. The receptors here all came from a female donor in good health, enrolled as a control in a pregnancy study.

The chain combines TRBV19 with TRBJ1-5, with 7 bases that match TRBD1. CDR1 and CDR2 from the germline V gene are LNHDA and SQIVND (reference sequence). The CDR3 loop spans 15 amino acids. With 5 bases clipped from V and 2 bases from J, the junction kept 6 bases outside the gene matches. CDR3 in amino acids: CASSFYRGGNQPQHF. As DNA, the CDR3 is TGTGCCAGTAGTTTTTACAGGGGAGGCAATCAGCCCCAGCATTTT.

The chain recombines TRBV20-1 with TRBJ2-1, with D hard to call. The length of the CDR3 is 11 residues. Germline CDR1 reads DFQATT; CDR2 reads SNEGSKA (reference sequence). V shed 3 bases and J shed 5 bases, with 5 bases lying between them. The CDR3 here is CSARSDNEQFF. Here the CDR3 DNA reads TGCAGTGCTAGGTCTGACAATGAGCAGTTCTTC.

V and J are TRBV14 and TRBJ2-7, with 15 bases that match TRBD2. The trim removed 4 bases at V and 6 bases at J, leaving 10 bases unmatched. CDR3 length equals 17 residues. From germline, CDR1 is SGHDN and CDR2 FVKESK. The CDR3 bases are TGTGCCAGCAGCCCGACCCTTGGGACTAGCGGGAGGCGCGAGCAGTACTTC. Translating it yields CASSPTLGTSGRREQYF.

The genes are TRBV28 and TRBJ2-3, with 11 bases lining up with TRBD1. Looked up from germline, CDR1 is MDHEN and CDR2 is SYDVKM. The CDR3 totals 15 residues. Losses at the gene ends were 6 bases for V and 5 bases for J; bases not matched to a gene: 7. CDR3 sequence: CASRSGDRGGDTQYF. The CDR3 coding sequence is TGTGCCAGCAGGTCTGGGGACAGGGGGGGAGATACGCAGTATTTT.

The V and J genes are TRBV6-6 and TRBJ2-2, with TRBD1 as a possible D gene (6 bases). Germline CDR1 MNHNY, CDR2 SVGAGI (reference sequence). Deletions cut 8 bases from V and 4 bases from J, with 20 bases between. The CDR3 contains 16 residues. The CDR3 loop is CASLSPGRGPTGELFF. DNA of the CDR3: TGTGCCAGCTTATCTCCGGGCAGGGGCCCCACCGGGGAGCTGTTTTTT.

J is TRBJ2-7 and V is TRBV7-2; 7 positions match TRBD2. From germline, CDR1 is SGHTA and CDR2 FQGNSA. Germline trimming cut 1 base from V and 2 bases from J; bases unmatched to any gene: 5. The CDR3 consists of 15 residues. CDR3 region: CASSLGAGVPYEQYF. The CDR3 nucleotides read TGTGCCAGCAGCTTAGGGGCGGGAGTTCCCTACGAGCAGTACTTC.

V is TRBV19 and J is TRBJ1-5; 8 bases align to TRBD1. The V gene end was trimmed by 7 bases and the J gene end by 1 base; junction bases not matched to a gene: 6. CDR1 is LNHDA, CDR2 SQIVND, per germline (reference sequence). This CDR3 region has 15 residues. The CDR3 loop reads CASTDRDGSNQPQHF. Here the CDR3 DNA reads TGTGCCAGTACGGACAGGGACGGCAGCAATCAGCCCCAGCATTTT.

The chain links TRBV29-1 to TRBJ1-1; perhaps TRBD1 as D (5 bases). V was clipped by 1 base and J by 11 bases, with 20 bases between them. Germline values: CDR1 SQVTM, CDR2 ANQGSEA. The CDR3 spans 14 residues. For the CDR3, the DNA is TGCAGCGTTGAAGTCAACACTCAGGGCCTTGGGGCTTTCTTT. Protein sequence: CSVEVNTQGLGAFF.

The chain uses TRBV11-2 and TRBJ2-2, with a weak D call TRBD2 (6 bases). Trimming shortened V by 7 bases and J by 7 bases, and 16 bases separated the two germline ends. Germline CDR1 SGHAT, CDR2 FQNNGV. The CDR3 sequence is 14 residues long. The CDR3 DNA sequence: TGTGCCAGCAACACGAAGGCGGGAATCGGGGAGCTGTTTTTT. Its translation: CASNTKAGIGELFF.

This chain links TRBV4-1 with TRBJ2-1; a weak D match, TRBD1 (6 bases). The CDR3 totals 16 residues. The V gene's germline CDR1 is MGHRA and CDR2 YSYEKL. V shed 3 bases and J shed 0 bases, with 12 bases lying between them. DNA for the CDR3: TGCGCCAGCAGCCACAGGCAGGGGAGCTCCTACAATGAGCAGTTCTTC. Protein: CASSHRQGSSYNEQFF.

The genes are TRBV6-1 and TRBJ2-3; 10 bases line up with TRBD2. J was trimmed by 5 bases and V by 7 bases; bases with no gene match: 9. The CDR3 loop spans 15 amino acids. CDR1 is MNHNS and CDR2 is SASEGT in the germline V gene. The CDR3 sequence: CASNPLAGVGDTQYF. The CDR3 nucleotides read TGTGCCAGCAATCCTCTAGCGGGAGTGGGAGATACGCAGTATTTT.